This TCR beta chain stems from a study of T cell repertoires in cytomegalovirus infection. Study summary: Peptides in the study included HLA-C-restricted and HLA-B-restricted CMV epitopes. The public TCR beta signatures pointed to both CMV infection and matching HLA type.

This clonotype was detected only a few times. Its cognate antigen is unknown. Trimming took 3 bases from V and 6 from J; bases not matched to a gene: 4. CDR3 length: 14 residues. CDR1 is MNHNS, CDR2 SASEGT, per germline. Study-wide findings and caveats: HLA-C-restricted, CMV-specific TCR beta clonotypes were dominant ex vivo. Cumulative public TCR beta family frequency identified carriers of CMV plus the relevant HLA.

TCRdb redid the calling of the reads with MiXCR, one entry per CDR3 protein. The sample contains hundreds of thousands of distinct CDR3 sequences, roughly 31% of which appear only once. Material: cultured CD8+ T cells from PBMCs, obtained from culture after CMV antigen stimulation. The sequence was obtained from a human donor in good health (CMV status not recorded). Some clones in this sample may be carry-over from other donors' samples. The chain employs TRBV6-1 and TRBJ2-5; 10 positions match TRBD1. This CDR3 reads CASSDGTGAKTQYF. The DNA of the CDR3 is TGTGCCAGCAGTGACGGGACAGGGGCAAAGACCCAGTACTTC.